Here is one T cell receptor (beta chain) with its context. Its matching antigen is unknown. Some clones are missing from TCRdb's copy, which holds only in-frame ones; the method was immunoSEQ multiplex PCR. The top ten clones hold over 0.7% of a sample with fewer than 85,000 clones, over 80% of them seen once. The data were taken from a study of OX40 agonist ivuxolimab in advanced cancers. Broader study findings: In the 0.1 to 3.0 mg/kg range, CD4+ and CD8+ blood T cells had expanded clonally by week 6.

The germline CDR1 and CDR2 sequences are LGHNT and FRNRAP. Between the trimmed V and J ends, which lost 7 bases and 0 bases, there was a span of 10 bases. This CDR3 is built from 14 residues. The clonotype originates from an adult with an advanced solid tumor such as melanoma, head and neck, liver or kidney cancer. This chain connects TRBV12-5 to TRBJ1-5, with D perhaps TRBD1 (5 bases). The sample consisted of CD4+ or CD8+ T cells sorted from blood, taken in a trial of the OX40 agonist ivuxolimab. CDR3 bases: TGTGCTAGTGTTATCACAGGTAGCAATCAGCCCCAGCATTTT. The encoded protein is CASVITGSNQPQHF.